Listed here is a single T cell receptor (beta chain). Its antigen specificity is not known. This receptor came from a mouse, so its gene names and germline sequences are mouse ones too. The DNA ends 1 residue before the CDR3 does, and the rest of the CDR3 is filled in from the germline J gene. These data originate in a study of tissue T cells after allogeneic stem cell transplantation (dated by TCRdb to about 2022). Background for the entire study: Using research autopsies of patients with and without GVHD, plus mouse models of GVHD, the study profiled TCR beta repertoires across many tissues. The human part of the study was a prospective observational study with no blinding and no randomization. Study-wide conclusions, independent of this receptor: Within patients, how anatomically similar tissues were was a major factor shaping TCR repertoire composition, regardless of disease or transplant status. Not many T cell clones showed up in more than one patient, yet clustering based on motifs uncovered repertoire signatures that were shared across patients in a tissue-specific way. Sampling depth was acknowledged as a limitation, and the patient cohort was both small and clinically heterogeneous. Blood and spleen T cells captured only a limited portion of the TCR repertoire detected in tissues, in both patients and mice. The study did not determine which tissue TCRs were alloreactive or antigen-specific, and some clones might have been persisting host cells.

The time point label here, explained by the study, means: mouse harvest day 7 after allogeneic transplant. Each mouse graft consisted of 10^7 T-cell-depleted bone marrow cells plus 10^6 splenic CD5+ T cells and was given by tail vein injection. To model GVHD in mice, a major MHC-mismatch B6 (H2b) into BALB/c (H2d) model was used, and tissues were profiled at day 7 or 14. Mouse tissues and retro-orbital blood were harvested on day 7 or 14 post-transplant using separate sterile tools per animal; livers were flushed beforehand. Before genomic DNA isolation with the DNeasy Blood & Tissue Kit, mouse tissues were minced with razor blades in buffered saline. The method was the immunoSEQ multiplex PCR assay. Adaptive Biotechnologies performed the TCRbeta CDR3 sequencing at survey depth and reported CDR3 sequences, V/J genes, productive frequency and template counts. Amplification of TCR beta CDR3 regions was performed from genomic DNA rather than from RNA. On the study's bioinformatics: Pairwise repertoire overlap between tissues was quantified with Jensen-Shannon divergence, where 1 means complete divergence and 0 identical. Tissues were clustered by single-linkage agglomerative hierarchical clustering of pairwise JSD values and displayed as dendrograms. GLIPH2 was run on all patient samples with simulation_depth 1000, kmer_min_depth 3, cdr3_length_cutoff 8, keeping groups with more than two unique CDR3s. A standardized tissue-overlap score extrapolated Jaccard GLIPH-group overlap across patients to a standard repertoire size of 1000 clones. Associations of diversity with clinical or experimental variables used linear mixed-effect models with tissue fixed effects and individual random effects. Sourced from immuneACCESS, this table was stored by TCRdb with only in-frame sequences that have V and J called. A share of the clones is absent; for the studies checked, an unresolved V gene accounts for under half, and the remainder has no known explanation. V, J and clone size were drawn from that table, and D and trimming were deduced from the DNA. Within this sample are roughly 8,700 clones, with about 47% of them counted one time only. Of the sample, roughly 7.1% is held by the ten largest clones.

The germline V gene yields KGHTA for CDR1 and FQNQQP for CDR2. The CDR3 starts with the cysteine, ends with the phenylalanine, and has 14 residues. The 39 bases shown cover part of the CDR3, and their frame starts at base 1. This chain joins TRBV23 to TRBJ1-4; the table's D call TRBD1 went unverified against the DNA. The sample was gut tissue. The sequence was obtained from a female BALB/c mouse given C57BL/6 T cells with graft-versus-host disease after an allogeneic hematopoietic cell transplant. The CDR3 bases that were read are TGCTCCAGCAGCGGGACAATTTCCAACGAAAGATTATTT. This gives the protein CSSSGTISNERLF. The complete CDR3 protein is CSSSGTISNERLFF. The full variable domain, with segments outside the CDR3 supplied by the reference TRBV23 and TRBJ1-4 proteins, appears as DAAVTQKPRYLIKMKGQEAEMKCIPEKGHTAVFWYQQKQSKELKFLIYFQNQQPLDQIDMVKERFSAVCPSSSLCSLGIRTCEAEDSALYLCSSSGTISNERLFFGHGTKLSVL.